This T cell receptor beta chain was captured by sequencing in a study of T cell changes during pregnancy in multiple sclerosis. TCRdb's table, derived via immunoSEQ multiplex PCR, lists solely in-frame clones and lacks some. This sample has 40,000 to 45,000 clones; around 93% occur once, and the top ten carry approximately 0.7%. Germline CDR1 is SGHAT and CDR2 is FQNNGV. The V segment lost 1 base and the J segment 1 base; nucleotides outside the gene matches: 4. This CDR3 has 16 amino acids. The sequences come from CD4+ T cells from peripheral blood mononuclear cells, collected before pregnancy. The gene calls are TRBV11-2 and TRBJ2-3; 8 bases fit TRBD2. The TCR sequence derives from a female donor with multiple sclerosis, enrolled in a pregnancy study. CDR3 in amino acids: CASSLGTSTGTDTQYF. As DNA, the CDR3 is TGTGCCAGCAGCTTAGGGACTAGCACGGGCACAGATACGCAGTATTTT.